The 18 T cell receptor beta chains listed next were all sequenced from one sample in a study of shared clonotypes between healthy human individuals. The method was immunoSEQ multiplex PCR; TCRdb's version includes in-frame clones alone and lacks a portion of them. Among some 900,000 clones listed, about three quarters were seen once. Specimen: memory CD4+ T cells sorted from blood. The subset denotes: CD45RA-negative fraction. These receptors were obtained from a man younger than 35 in good health.

In this sample, this clone turned up a few times. In the same sample, other DNA sequences code for this CDR3. The chain uses TRBV7-6 and TRBJ1-4; D remains ambiguous. Germline values: CDR1 SGHVS, CDR2 FNYEAQ. CDR3 size: 14 residues. V lost 1 base to trimming and J lost 4 bases, with 7 bases between them. CDR3 region: CASSLGAVNEKLFF. CDR3 nucleotide sequence: TGTGCCAGCAGCTTAGGGGCGGTTAATGAAAAACTGTTTTTT.

The chain couples TRBV19 to TRBJ2-7, with D perhaps TRBD1 or TRBD2 (7 bases each). Germline lookup yields CDR1 LNHDA and CDR2 SQIVND (reference sequence). Trimming cost V 4 bases and J 3 bases, with 13 bases left between them. The CDR3 loop spans 14 amino acids. As DNA, the CDR3 is TGTGCCAGTAGTAGCCAGGGGGGGATCTACGAGCAGTACTTC. It translates to CASSSQGGIYEQYF.

This clone came up a few times. This chain uses TRBV7-2 with TRBJ1-1, with unresolved D. Trimming cost V 5 bases and J 1 base, with 11 bases left between them. Germline V gene lookup returns CDR1 SGHTA and CDR2 FQGNSA. The CDR3 contains 14 residues. Written as DNA, the CDR3 is TGTGCCAGCAGCACACATGAATGGAACACTGAAGCTTTCTTT. This gives the protein CASSTHEWNTEAFF.

J is TRBJ2-3 and V is TRBV18; 7 bases align to TRBD2. With 0 bases clipped from V and 5 bases from J, the junction kept 8 bases outside the gene matches. Germline assignment: CDR1 KGHSH and CDR2 LQKENI. The CDR3 runs to 16 residues. The CDR3 sequence: CASSPPSGGIIDTQYF. CDR3 DNA: TGTGCCAGCTCACCACCGTCGGGAGGAATCATAGATACGCAGTATTTT.

Here the CDR3 reads CASSILSRDRGPVSNQPQHF. The CDR3 coding sequence is TGTGCCAGTAGTATTCTGAGTAGGGACAGGGGGCCTGTAAGCAATCAGCCCCAGCATTTT. The V gene is TRBV19, the J gene TRBJ1-5, with 12 bases lining up with TRBD1. CDR3 length equals 20 residues. Germline trimming cut 3 bases from V and 1 base from J; bases unmatched to any gene: 13. CDR1 LNHDA and CDR2 SQIVND come from the germline V gene (reference sequence).

This clone has a count of ten or more. This chain connects TRBV5-1 to TRBJ1-6; D is unclear. V was cut by 5 bases and J by 4 bases, with 13 bases left in between. The CDR3 covers 15 residues. CDR1 is SGHRS and CDR2 is YFSETQ in the germline V gene. In nucleotides, the CDR3 is TGCGCCAGCAGTTCCGCCGGGCCTTATAATTCACCCCTCCACTTT. It codes for CASSSAGPYNSPLHF.

This rearrangement joins TRBV10-3 to TRBJ1-1; 8 bases agree with TRBD1. Trimming removed 10 bases from V and 2 bases from J; junction bases left unmatched: 6. The CDR3 extends over 13 amino acids. The germline V gene encodes CDR1 ENHRY and CDR2 SYGVKD. The CDR3 bases are TGTGCCACCGCAGGGGGCGGCAACACTGAAGCTTTCTTT. It codes for CATAGGGNTEAFF.

For this clone: Other DNA sequences in the sample encode the same CDR3. This chain uses TRBV28 with TRBJ1-2; maybe TRBD1 (6 bases). V was cut by 6 bases and J by 5 bases, with 13 bases left in between. Germline assignment: CDR1 MDHEN and CDR2 SYDVKM. CDR3 length equals 13 residues. The CDR3 sequence: CASSLRGGYGYTF. The CDR3 DNA sequence: TGTGCCAGCAGCTTGAGGGGGGGGTATGGCTACACCTTC.

The chain carries TRBV6-6 and TRBJ2-3, with TRBD1 matching over 9 bases. J lost 1 base, V lost 5 bases, and 1 base had no gene match. CDR1 is MNHNY and CDR2 is SVGAGI in the germline V gene (reference sequence). The CDR3 consists of 14 residues. The CDR3 coding sequence is TGTGCCAGCAGTCGGACAGGGGGCACAGATACGCAGTATTTT. The encoded protein is CASSRTGGTDTQYF.

CDR3 bases: TGTGCCAGCAGTTTTACCTACCAGCGGGAGATATACAATGAGCAGTTCTTC. This sequence encodes CASSFTYQREIYNEQFF. This chain joins TRBV28 and TRBJ2-1; 8 bases fit TRBD2. The trim removed 3 bases at V and 4 bases at J, leaving 11 bases unmatched. There are 17 residues in the CDR3. From germline, CDR1 is MDHEN and CDR2 SYDVKM.

The chain employs TRBV5-4 and TRBJ2-3; 9 bases match TRBD2. The CDR3 contains 16 residues. The trim removed 2 bases at V and 2 bases at J, leaving 6 bases unmatched. The germline CDR1 and CDR2 sequences are SGHNT and YYREEE (reference sequence). The CDR3 nucleotides are TGTGCCAGCAGCTTCCCCAGCGGGGGGAACACAGATACGCAGTATTTT. It yields the protein CASSFPSGGNTDTQYF. The whole variable domain, remainder taken from reference TRBV5-4 and TRBJ2-3, is ETGVTQSPTHLIKTRGQQVTLRCSSQSGHNTVSWYQQALGQGPQFIFQYYREEENGRGNFPPRFSGLQFPNYSSELNVNALELDDSALYLCASSFPSGGNTDTQYFGPGTRLTVL.

The genes are TRBV11-3 and TRBJ1-1; a possible D gene is TRBD1 (5 bases). The CDR3 has 13 amino acids. Trimming stripped 5 bases from V and 0 bases from J, with 7 bases between. Germline CDR1 is SGHNT and CDR2 is YENEEA. CDR3: CASSQTVNTEAFF. In DNA form, the CDR3 reads TGTGCCAGCAGCCAGACAGTGAACACTGAAGCTTTCTTT.

This sequence joins TRBV5-6 and TRBJ2-3; possible D gene TRBD2, 7 bases. The V gene lost 4 bases and the J gene lost 3 bases, with 15 bases spanning the gap. Germline-derived CDR1 and CDR2 are SGHDT and YYEEEE. The CDR3 has 15 residues. This CDR3 is CASSLLGGATDTQYF. DNA for the CDR3: TGTGCCAGCAGCCTGCTGGGGGGGGCGACAGATACGCAGTATTTT.

The J gene is TRBJ2-7, the V gene TRBV10-2, with unresolved D. Germline assignment: CDR1 WSHSY and CDR2 SAAADI. The CDR3 consists of 14 residues. The V and J ends lost 0 bases and 4 bases respectively, with 10 bases between them. The CDR3 sequence is CASSESDGVYEQYF. The CDR3 DNA follows: TGCGCCAGCAGTGAGTCCGATGGGGTGTACGAGCAGTACTTC.

This chain links TRBV29-1 with TRBJ2-2, with TRBD2 identical over 7 bases. CDR1 SQVTM and CDR2 ANQGSEA come from the germline V gene. Trimming cost V 5 bases and J 0 bases; bases outside gene matches: 3. This CDR3 is 14 amino acids long. CDR3 amino acids: CSVRRESNTGELFF. The CDR3 DNA is TGCAGCGTTCGGCGGGAGTCGAACACCGGGGAGCTGTTTTTT.

This clone was seen more than once but under ten times. The V call is TRBV18, the J call TRBJ2-3; D is undetermined. The CDR3 totals 16 residues. Germline CDR1 KGHSH, CDR2 LQKENI. V lost 3 bases to trimming and J lost 2 bases, with 15 bases between them. In nucleotides, the CDR3 is TGTGCCAGCTCACCTCCGGACCGCTTAAACACAGATACGCAGTATTTT. Protein: CASSPPDRLNTDTQYF.

This clone showed up just once. Other DNA variants within this sample encode the same CDR3. The V call is TRBV29-1, the J call TRBJ1-1; TRBD1 might be the D (5 bases). The germline V gene encodes CDR1 SQVTM and CDR2 ANQGSEA. The CDR3 is 10 amino acids. Trimming removed 6 bases at V and 4 bases at J, with 6 bases between. CDR3 amino acids: CSVGATEAFF. CDR3 nucleotides: TGCAGCGTCGGGGCCACTGAAGCTTTCTTT. Together with reference TRBV29-1 and TRBJ1-1, the CDR3 gives the full variable domain: SAVISQKPSRDICQRGTSLTIQCQVDSQVTMMFWYRQQPGQSLTLIATANQGSEATYESGFVIDKFPISRPNLTFSTLTVSNMSPEDSSIYLCSVGATEAFFGQGTRLTVV.

The chain carries TRBV5-8 and TRBJ2-2, with 7 bases fitting TRBD1. The CDR3 loop spans 14 amino acids. Germline lookup yields CDR1 SGHTS and CDR2 YDEGEE. The trim removed 6 bases at V and 5 bases at J, leaving 7 bases unmatched. Written as DNA, the CDR3 is TGTGCCAGCACTTATCAGGGGGTGACCGGGGAGCTGTTTTTT. Its protein is CASTYQGVTGELFF.